These 12 T cell receptor beta chains were all obtained from the same sample, sequenced in a study of shared clonotypes between healthy human individuals (dated by TCRdb to the early 2020s). Libraries were constructed by the immunoSEQ multiplex PCR assay. In TCRdb, the immuneACCESS table is reduced to in-frame sequences with V and J assigned. These tables do not hold every clone; where another copy was compared, an unresolved V gene accounts for under half, and the others remain unexplained. Within this sample are roughly 2,300,000 clones, with 80% to 95% of them counted one time only. The ten largest clones add up to approximately 0.4% of the sample. The sequencing sample was made of naive CD4+ T cells from PBMCs. The cell subset or site label corresponds to: CD45RA+ positively selected. The origin of the receptors is a man between 18 and 35 years old in good health. Some clones in this sample may be carry-over from other donors' samples.

The CDR3 bases are TGTGCCAGTAGTATATCCAGGGACCGTAGACTTTACAATGAGCAGTTCTTC. It codes for CASSISRDRRLYNEQFF. The gene calls are TRBV19 and TRBJ2-1; D may correspond to TRBD1 or TRBD2 (5 bases each). This CDR3 is built from 17 residues. V was shortened by 2 bases and J by 4 bases, with 18 bases between the two germline ends. CDR1 is LNHDA, CDR2 SQIVND, per germline (reference sequence).

Details on this clone: A junction boundary mismatches the germline segment, possibly from a read error. Other DNA sequences in the sample encode the same CDR3. The chain combines TRBV7-9 with TRBJ2-7; a possible D gene is TRBD1 (6 bases). The CDR3 length is 15 residues. CDR1 SEHNR and CDR2 FQNEAQ come from the germline V gene (reference sequence). The CDR3 loop reads CASNSVRDTPYEQYF. DNA for the CDR3: TGTGCCAGCAACTCGGTCCGGGACACCCCCTACGAGCAGTACTTT. Full variable domain (rest looked up from reference TRBV7-9 and TRBJ2-7): DTGVSQNPRHKITKRGQNVTFRCDPISEHNRLYWYRQTLGQGPEFLTYFQNEAQLEKSRLLSDRFSAERPKGSFSTLEIQRTEQGDSAMYLCASNSVRDTPYEQYFGPGTRLTVT.

The chain carries TRBV6-1 and TRBJ1-1; D not certain. The V gene's germline CDR1 is MNHNS and CDR2 SASEGT. This CDR3 is 14 amino acids long. V was shortened by 7 bases and J by 2 bases, with 14 bases between the two germline ends. In nucleotides, the CDR3 is TGTGCCAGCAACCTGGTAGATGAAAACACTGAAGCTTTCTTT. As protein: CASNLVDENTEAFF.

This chain uses TRBV5-1 with TRBJ1-2; the D gene is possibly TRBD1 (6 bases). CDR1 and CDR2 (germline): SGHRS, YFSETQ. V was cut by 7 bases and J by 4 bases, with 17 bases left in between. The CDR3 contains 14 residues. In DNA, the CDR3 is TGCGCCAGCGGACAAGACAGGCGCCTCTATGGCTACACCTTC. It is translated as CASGQDRRLYGYTF.

Here the CDR3 reads CASRLDRLLYGYTF. The DNA for the CDR3 is TGTGCCAGCAGACTTGACAGGCTATTATATGGCTACACCTTC. The chain is built from TRBV28 and TRBJ1-2, with D tentatively TRBD1 (6 bases). Trimming cost V 6 bases and J 5 bases, with 16 bases left between them. Germline-derived CDR1 and CDR2 are MDHEN and SYDVKM. This CDR3 contains 14 residues.

This clone was counted only a few times. The same CDR3 is also encoded by other DNA sequences in this sample. The chain combines TRBV28 with TRBJ1-5; D uncertain. V was cut by 7 bases and J by 2 bases, with 6 bases left in between. The CDR3 extends over 12 amino acids. In germline, CDR1 is MDHEN, CDR2 SYDVKM. The CDR3 is CASKEGNQPQHF. The CDR3 DNA follows: TGTGCCAGCAAGGAGGGCAATCAGCCCCAGCATTTT.

In regard to this clone: Other DNA sequences in the sample encode the same CDR3. The rearrangement joins TRBV5-1 to TRBJ2-1; weak D call: TRBD1 (5 bases). The germline V gene encodes CDR1 SGHRS and CDR2 YFSETQ. The CDR3 has 15 amino acids. V lost 2 bases and J lost 2, with 11 bases in between. CDR3 bases: TGCGCCAGCAGCTTAGGGCTGGGGCCCTACAATGAGCAGTTCTTC. This codes for CASSLGLGPYNEQFF.

On this clone itself: The same CDR3 can be traced to other DNA sequences in this sample. The V and J genes are TRBV19 and TRBJ2-3, with TRBD2 identical over 10 bases. The CDR3 length is 15 residues. The trim removed 6 bases at V and 2 bases at J, leaving 5 bases unmatched. Germline values: CDR1 LNHDA, CDR2 SQIVND (reference sequence). CDR3 sequence (DNA): TGTGCCAGTAGGCCCGGACTAGCGGTCACAGATACGCAGTATTTT. Translation gives CASRPGLAVTDTQYF.

This clone was seen once. The chain is built from TRBV6-5 and TRBJ1-5; TRBD1 matches 7 bases. The germline V gene has CDR1 MNHEY and CDR2 SVGAGI. Trimming removed 5 bases from V and 2 bases from J; junction bases left unmatched: 6. CDR3 length: 15 amino acids. The CDR3 loop reads CASSQGGYGNQPQHF. The CDR3 DNA reads TGTGCCAGCAGTCAGGGGGGGTACGGCAATCAGCCCCAGCATTTT.

The chain couples TRBV30 to TRBJ2-7, with D unresolved. The V end was cut by 5 bases, the J end by 2 bases, with 13 bases between. The CDR3 consists of 13 residues. Looked up from germline, CDR1 is GTSNPN and CDR2 is SVGIG (reference sequence). CDR3 bases: TGTGCCTGGGACGTTGGCGGTACCTACGAGCAGTACTTC. Its translation: CAWDVGGTYEQYF.

The chain is built from TRBV28 and TRBJ1-1, with D tentatively TRBD1 (6 bases). The CDR3 is 15 residues long. Germline V gene sequence: CDR1 MDHEN, CDR2 SYDVKM. Trimming took off 6 bases at V and 4 bases at J, with 18 bases between the two ends. Here the CDR3 DNA reads TGTGCCAGCAGCCGGCCCCTACAGGGTAGCACTGAAGCTTTCTTT. This translates into CASSRPLQGSTEAFF.

CDR3 loop: CASSPYLGETQYF. CDR3 DNA sequence: TGTGCCAGCAGCCCCTATTTGGGGGAGACCCAGTACTTC. This sequence joins TRBV7-3 and TRBJ2-5, with no clear D. The CDR3 loop spans 13 amino acids. V dropped 5 bases and J dropped 5 bases, with 12 bases sitting between them. Germline V gene sequence: CDR1 SGHTA, CDR2 FQGTGA.